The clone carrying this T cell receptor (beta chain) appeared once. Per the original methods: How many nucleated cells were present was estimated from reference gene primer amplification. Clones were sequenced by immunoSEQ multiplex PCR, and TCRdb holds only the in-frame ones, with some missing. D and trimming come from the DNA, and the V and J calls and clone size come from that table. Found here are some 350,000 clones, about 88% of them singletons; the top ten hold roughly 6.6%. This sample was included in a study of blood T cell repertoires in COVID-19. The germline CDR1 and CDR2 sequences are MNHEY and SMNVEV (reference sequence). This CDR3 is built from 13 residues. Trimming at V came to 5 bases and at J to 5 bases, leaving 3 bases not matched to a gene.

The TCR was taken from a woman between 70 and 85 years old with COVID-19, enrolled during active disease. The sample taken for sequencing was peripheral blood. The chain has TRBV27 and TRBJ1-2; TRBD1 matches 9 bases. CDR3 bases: TGTGCCAGCAGTCGGACAGGGGAATATGGCTACACCTTC. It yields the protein CASSRTGEYGYTF.